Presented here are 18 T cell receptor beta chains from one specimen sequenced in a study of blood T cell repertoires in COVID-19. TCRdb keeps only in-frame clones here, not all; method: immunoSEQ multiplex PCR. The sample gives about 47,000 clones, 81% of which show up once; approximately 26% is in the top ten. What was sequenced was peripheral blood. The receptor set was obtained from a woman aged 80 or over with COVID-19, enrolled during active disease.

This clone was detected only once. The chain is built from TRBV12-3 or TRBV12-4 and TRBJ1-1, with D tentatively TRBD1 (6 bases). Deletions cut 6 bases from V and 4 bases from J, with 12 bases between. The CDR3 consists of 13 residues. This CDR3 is CASRFGGPTEAFF. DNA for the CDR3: TGTGCCAGCAGGTTTGGGGGCCCCACTGAAGCTTTCTTT.

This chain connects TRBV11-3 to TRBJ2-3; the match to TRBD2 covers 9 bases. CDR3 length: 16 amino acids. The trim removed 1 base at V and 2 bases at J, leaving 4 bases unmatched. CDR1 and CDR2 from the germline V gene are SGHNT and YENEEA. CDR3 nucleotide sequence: TGTGCCAGCAGCTTAGGACTAGCGGCCCTCACAGATACGCAGTATTTT. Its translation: CASSLGLAALTDTQYF.

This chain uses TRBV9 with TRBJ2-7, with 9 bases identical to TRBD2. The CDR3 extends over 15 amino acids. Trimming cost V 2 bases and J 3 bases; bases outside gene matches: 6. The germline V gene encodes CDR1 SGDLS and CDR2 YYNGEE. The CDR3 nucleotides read TGTGCCAGCAGCGTCCACGGGACTAGCAGCTACGAGCAGTACTTC. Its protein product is CASSVHGTSSYEQYF.

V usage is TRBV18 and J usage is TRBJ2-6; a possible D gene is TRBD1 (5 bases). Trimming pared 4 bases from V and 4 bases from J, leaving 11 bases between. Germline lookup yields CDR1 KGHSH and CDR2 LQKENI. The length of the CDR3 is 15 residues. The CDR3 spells CASSLGVAGANVLTF. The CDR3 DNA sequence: TGTGCCAGCTCACTAGGGGTGGCAGGGGCCAACGTCCTGACTTTC.

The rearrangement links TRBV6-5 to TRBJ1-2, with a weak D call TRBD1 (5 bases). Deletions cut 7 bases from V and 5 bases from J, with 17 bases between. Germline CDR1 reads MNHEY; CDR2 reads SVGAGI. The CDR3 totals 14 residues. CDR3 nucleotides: TGTGCCAGCACCCCCGGGGGAGGAGTGTATGGCTACACCTTC. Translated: CASTPGGGVYGYTF.

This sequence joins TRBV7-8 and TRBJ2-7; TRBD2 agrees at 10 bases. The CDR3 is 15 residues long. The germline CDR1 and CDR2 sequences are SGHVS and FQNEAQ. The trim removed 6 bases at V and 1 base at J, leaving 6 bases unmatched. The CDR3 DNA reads TGTGCCAGCAGTCAGCGGGAGGGCCTTTCCTACGAGCAGTACTTC. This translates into CASSQREGLSYEQYF.

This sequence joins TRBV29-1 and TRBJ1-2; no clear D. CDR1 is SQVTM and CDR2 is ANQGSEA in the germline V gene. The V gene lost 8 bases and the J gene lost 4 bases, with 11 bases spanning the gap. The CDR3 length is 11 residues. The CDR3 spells CSTRLSYGYTF. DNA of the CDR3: TGCAGCACCAGGTTGTCCTATGGCTACACCTTC.

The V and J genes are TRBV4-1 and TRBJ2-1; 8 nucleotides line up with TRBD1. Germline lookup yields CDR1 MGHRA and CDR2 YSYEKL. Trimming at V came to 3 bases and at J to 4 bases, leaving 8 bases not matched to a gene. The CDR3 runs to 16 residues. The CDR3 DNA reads TGCGCCAGCAGCCACACCGGGACAGGCTTATACAATGAGCAGTTCTTC. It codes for CASSHTGTGLYNEQFF.

CDR3 region: CASSTGLASTGELFF. The CDR3 nucleotides are TGTGCCAGCTCGACCGGACTAGCGTCAACCGGGGAGCTGTTTTTT. V is TRBV18 and J is TRBJ2-2, with TRBD2 identical over 9 bases. V was pared by 6 bases and J by 5 bases, with 7 bases of the junction left unmatched. From germline, CDR1 is KGHSH and CDR2 LQKENI. The CDR3 consists of 15 residues.

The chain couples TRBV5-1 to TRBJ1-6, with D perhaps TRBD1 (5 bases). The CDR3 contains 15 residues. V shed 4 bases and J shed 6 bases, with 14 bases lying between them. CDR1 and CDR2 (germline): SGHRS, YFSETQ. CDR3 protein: CASSPEGRINSPLHF. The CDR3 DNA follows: TGCGCCAGCAGCCCGGAGGGGAGGATTAATTCACCCCTCCACTTT.

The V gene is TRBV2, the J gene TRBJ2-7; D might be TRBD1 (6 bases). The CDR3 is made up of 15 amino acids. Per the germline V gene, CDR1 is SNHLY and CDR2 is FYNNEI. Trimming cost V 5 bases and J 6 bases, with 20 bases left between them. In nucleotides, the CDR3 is TGTGCCAGCAGTCCACAACAGGGCCGACGGGGCGAGCAGTACTTC. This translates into CASSPQQGRRGEQYF.

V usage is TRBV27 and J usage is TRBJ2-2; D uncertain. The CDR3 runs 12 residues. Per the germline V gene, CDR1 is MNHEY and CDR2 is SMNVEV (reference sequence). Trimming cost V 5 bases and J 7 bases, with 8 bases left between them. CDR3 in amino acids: CASSLYHGELFF. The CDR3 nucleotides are TGTGCCAGCAGTCTCTACCACGGGGAGCTGTTTTTT.

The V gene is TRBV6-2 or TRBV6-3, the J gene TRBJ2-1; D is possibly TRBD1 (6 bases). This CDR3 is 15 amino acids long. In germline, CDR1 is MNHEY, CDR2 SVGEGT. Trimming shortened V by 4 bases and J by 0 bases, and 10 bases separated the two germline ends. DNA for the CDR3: TGTGCCAGCAGTTCTACAGGGTTCTCCTACAATGAGCAGTTCTTC. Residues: CASSSTGFSYNEQFF.

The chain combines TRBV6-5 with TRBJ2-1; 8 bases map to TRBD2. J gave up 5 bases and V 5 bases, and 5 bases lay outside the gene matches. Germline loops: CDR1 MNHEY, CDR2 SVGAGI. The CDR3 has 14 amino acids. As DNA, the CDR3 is TGTGCCAGCAGTCTCGGGACTAGTCACAATGAGCAGTTCTTC. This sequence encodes CASSLGTSHNEQFF.

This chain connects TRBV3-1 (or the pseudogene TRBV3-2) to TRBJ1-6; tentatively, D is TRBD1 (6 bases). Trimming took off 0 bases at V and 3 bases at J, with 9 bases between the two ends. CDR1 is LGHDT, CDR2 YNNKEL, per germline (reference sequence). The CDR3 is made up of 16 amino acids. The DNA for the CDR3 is TGTGCCAGCAGCCAAGAGGACAGATACTATAATTCACCCCTCCACTTT. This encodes CASSQEDRYYNSPLHF.

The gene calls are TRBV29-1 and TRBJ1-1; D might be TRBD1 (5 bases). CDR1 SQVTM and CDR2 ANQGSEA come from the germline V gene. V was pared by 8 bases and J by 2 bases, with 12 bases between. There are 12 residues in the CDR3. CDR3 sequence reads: CSTHGANTEAFF. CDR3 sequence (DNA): TGCAGCACACATGGGGCCAACACTGAAGCTTTCTTT. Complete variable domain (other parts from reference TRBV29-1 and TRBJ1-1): SAVISQKPSRDICQRGTSLTIQCQVDSQVTMMFWYRQQPGQSLTLIATANQGSEATYESGFVIDKFPISRPNLTFSTLTVSNMSPEDSSIYLCSTHGANTEAFFGQGTRLTVV.

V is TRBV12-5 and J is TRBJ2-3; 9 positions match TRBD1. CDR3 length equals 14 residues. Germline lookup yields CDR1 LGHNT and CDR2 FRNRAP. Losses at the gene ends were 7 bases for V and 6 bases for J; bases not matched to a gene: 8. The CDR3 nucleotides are TGTGCTAGTGCCCTCGGGACAGGGACCGATACGCAGTATTTT. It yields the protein CASALGTGTDTQYF.

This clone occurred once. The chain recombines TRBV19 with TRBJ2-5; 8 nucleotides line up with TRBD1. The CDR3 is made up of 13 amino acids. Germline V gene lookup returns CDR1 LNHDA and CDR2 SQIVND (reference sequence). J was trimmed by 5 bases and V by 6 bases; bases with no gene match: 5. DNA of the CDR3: TGTGCCAGTAGAGCAGGGGGCTGGGAGACCCAGTACTTC. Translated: CASRAGGWETQYF.